A single sample gave rise to the 26 T cell receptor beta chains below, sequenced in a study of shared clonotypes between healthy human individuals. Only in-frame clones appear in the TCRdb table, and some are missing; sequencing was by immunoSEQ multiplex PCR. The sample contains about 2.4 million clones, approximately 94% of which appear only once. The specimen sequenced was naive CD4+ T cells from PBMCs. Subset meaning: CD45RA+ positively selected. The receptors shown here come from a man younger than 30 in good health. Some clones in this sample may be carry-over from other donors' samples.

On this clone: Other DNA sequences in the same sample also yield this CDR3. The rearrangement joins TRBV6-5 to TRBJ2-7; D remains unclear. The CDR3 is 14 residues long. V shed 0 bases and J shed 1 base, with 7 bases lying between them. Looked up from germline, CDR1 is MNHEY and CDR2 is SVGAGI. The CDR3 sequence: CASSYSGRSYEQYF. As DNA, the CDR3 is TGTGCCAGCAGTTACTCAGGGCGGTCCTACGAGCAGTACTTC.

The chain links TRBV6-6 to TRBJ1-4; perhaps TRBD1 as D (5 bases). CDR1 MNHNY and CDR2 SVGAGI come from the germline V gene (reference sequence). The CDR3 has 15 residues. Trimming removed 4 bases from V and 4 bases from J, with 13 bases in between. DNA for the CDR3: TGTGCCAGCAGTTTGTCAAGGGGAGATAATGAAAAACTGTTTTTT. This sequence encodes CASSLSRGDNEKLFF.

The chain combines TRBV28 with TRBJ2-7, with 9 bases aligning to TRBD1. The V gene's germline CDR1 is MDHEN and CDR2 SYDVKM. The V segment lost 6 bases and the J segment 5 bases; nucleotides outside the gene matches: 11. The CDR3 covers 15 residues. The CDR3 spells CASRTGGQGIDEQYF. CDR3 sequence (DNA): TGTGCCAGCAGGACGGGGGGACAGGGCATCGACGAGCAGTACTTC.

V gene TRBV18 combines with J gene TRBJ1-6; no clear D gene. Germline V gives CDR1 KGHSH, CDR2 LQKENI. This CDR3 has 17 amino acids. Trimming shortened V by 1 base and J by 7 bases, and 17 bases separated the two germline ends. This CDR3 is CASSPLTALTGNSPLHF. The CDR3 nucleotides are TGTGCCAGCTCACCACTCACAGCATTAACCGGGAATTCACCCCTCCACTTT.

The genes are TRBV7-2 and TRBJ1-2; 7 bases are a match to TRBD1. Per germline, CDR1 SGHTA and CDR2 FQGNSA. J lost 2 bases, V lost 0 bases, and 3 bases had no gene match. This CDR3 region has 15 residues. The DNA for the CDR3 is TGTGCCAGCAGCTTAGCAGTCAGGGGGAACTATGGCTACACCTTC. This sequence encodes CASSLAVRGNYGYTF.

This clone has only one observation. The CDR3 spells CASSQWAGVDQPQHF. For the CDR3, the DNA is TGCGCCAGCAGCCAATGGGCAGGGGTCGATCAGCCCCAGCATTTT. The rearrangement joins TRBV4-1 to TRBJ1-5; D is perhaps TRBD1 (6 bases). The V end lost 2 bases, the J end lost 5 bases, and 13 bases lay between the germline ends. Germline CDR1 MGHRA, CDR2 YSYEKL. CDR3 size: 15 residues.

The V gene is TRBV7-2, the J gene TRBJ2-2, with D tentatively TRBD1 or TRBD2 (5 bases each). Germline CDR1 reads SGHTA; CDR2 reads FQGNSA. The CDR3 totals 15 residues. Trimming cost V 3 bases and J 7 bases, with 15 bases left between them. CDR3 residues: CASSFIGGVGGELFF. The CDR3 nucleotides are TGTGCCAGCAGCTTTATTGGGGGAGTGGGCGGGGAGCTGTTTTTT. Drawing the rest from reference TRBV7-2 and TRBJ2-2, the complete variable domain is GAGVSQSPSNKVTEKGKDVELRCDPISGHTALYWYRQSLGQGLEFLIYFQGNSAPDKSGLPSDRFSAERTGGSVSTLTIQRTQQEDSAVYLCASSFIGGVGGELFFGEGSRLTVL.

This rearrangement joins TRBV5-1 to TRBJ1-4; 7 bases are shared with TRBD1. CDR1 and CDR2 (germline): SGHRS, YFSETQ. V gave up 4 bases and J gave up 8 bases; unmatched junction bases: 11. The length of the CDR3 is 15 residues. The CDR3 sequence: CASSVTGTTGEKLFF. The CDR3 DNA is TGCGCCAGCAGCGTGACAGGGACAACAGGGGAAAAACTGTTTTTT. Together with reference TRBV5-1 and TRBJ1-4, the CDR3 gives the full variable domain: KAGVTQTPRYLIKTRGQQVTLSCSPISGHRSVSWYQQTPGQGLQFLFEYFSETQRNKGNFPGRFSGRQFSNSRSEMNVSTLELGDSALYLCASSVTGTTGEKLFFGSGTQLSVL.

As for this clone: Other DNA sequences in the sample encode the same CDR3. J is TRBJ2-7 and V is TRBV18; D unresolved. The CDR3 sequence is 15 residues long. Trimming stripped 0 bases from V and 0 bases from J, with 9 bases between. Germline CDR1 reads KGHSH; CDR2 reads LQKENI. Here the CDR3 reads CASSPPSGSSYEQYF. As DNA, the CDR3 is TGTGCCAGCTCACCACCGTCAGGATCCTCCTACGAGCAGTACTTC.

The rearrangement links TRBV6-1 to TRBJ2-5, with 7 bases fitting TRBD1. The CDR3 has 17 residues. The V gene's germline CDR1 is MNHNS and CDR2 SASEGT. V shed 1 base and J 1 base; nucleotides not matched to a gene: 9. DNA for the CDR3: TGTGCCAGCAGTGAAGACTCTCGGGACAGATTCCAAGAGACCCAGTACTTC. Translation gives CASSEDSRDRFQETQYF.

A note on this clone: Other nucleotide sequences in the sample specify the same CDR3. The chain combines TRBV27 with TRBJ2-7; D gene uncertain. The germline V and J ends were trimmed by 6 bases and 4 bases, with 7 bases remaining between them. The CDR3 runs 11 residues. Per germline, CDR1 MNHEY and CDR2 SMNVEV (reference sequence). CDR3: CASRRLYEQYF. The CDR3 DNA sequence: TGTGCCAGCAGAAGGTTGTACGAGCAGTACTTC.

The J gene is TRBJ1-1, the V gene TRBV16; D is unclear. From germline, CDR1 is KGHSY and CDR2 FQNENV. The CDR3 spans 12 residues. The V end was cut by 5 bases, the J end by 1 base, with 5 bases between. CDR3 in DNA: TGTGCCAGCAGCTCAGAGAACACTGAAGCTTTCTTT. Its translation: CASSSENTEAFF. Combining the CDR3 with reference TRBV16 and TRBJ1-1 gives the whole variable domain GEEVAQTPKHLVRGEGQKAKLYCAPIKGHSYVFWYQQVLKNEFKFLISFQNENVFDETGMPKERFSAKCLPNSPCSLEIQATKLEDSAVYFCASSSENTEAFFGQGTRLTVV.

J is TRBJ2-5 and V is TRBV5-1, with 12 bases fitting TRBD1. Trimming at V came to 4 bases and at J to 2 bases, leaving 18 bases not matched to a gene. CDR3 length equals 20 residues. Germline-derived CDR1 and CDR2 are SGHRS and YFSETQ. CDR3 sequence (DNA): TGCGCCAGCAGCCTACTCGGGACAGGGGGCCCGGTAGGGTTTCAAGAGACCCAGTACTTC. The encoded protein is CASSLLGTGGPVGFQETQYF.

The CDR3 here is CASNGGGGTDTQYF. CDR3 DNA sequence: TGTGCCAGCAACGGGGGGGGAGGCACAGATACGCAGTATTTT. This sequence joins TRBV9 and TRBJ2-3, with 8 bases that match TRBD2. Germline V gene sequence: CDR1 SGDLS, CDR2 YYNGEE. The CDR3 consists of 14 residues. Germline trimming cut 6 bases from V and 1 base from J; bases unmatched to any gene: 4.

The rearrangement links TRBV2 to TRBJ2-1, with a possible D match to TRBD2 (6 bases). The germline gives CDR1 SNHLY, CDR2 FYNNEI. The CDR3 is 12 residues long. With 11 bases removed from V and 9 bases from J, the gap between germline ends came to 17 bases. CDR3 protein: CAGGISGGEQFF. The CDR3 DNA is TGTGCCGGAGGGATAAGCGGTGGTGAGCAGTTCTTC.

The rearrangement joins TRBV5-1 to TRBJ1-2; D perhaps matches TRBD1 (6 bases). Deletions cut 4 bases from V and 6 bases from J, with 13 bases between. Germline CDR1 is SGHRS and CDR2 is YFSETQ. This CDR3 is built from 13 residues. The DNA of the CDR3 is TGCGCCAGCAGCCCCATCTCAGGGGATGGCTACACCTTC. Residues: CASSPISGDGYTF.

This sequence joins TRBV5-1 and TRBJ2-6; the D is unclear. The V end lost 7 bases, the J end lost 0 bases, and 11 bases lay between the germline ends. This CDR3 is built from 15 residues. The germline CDR1 and CDR2 sequences are SGHRS and YFSETQ. The CDR3 sequence is CASASRGSGANVLTF. For the CDR3, the DNA is TGCGCCAGCGCCTCTAGAGGCTCTGGGGCCAACGTCCTGACTTTC.

This clone has only one observation. CDR3 residues: CASSFGAGIWTDTQYF. The CDR3 coding sequence is TGCGCCAGCAGCTTTGGGGCGGGAATCTGGACAGATACGCAGTATTTT. The chain links TRBV5-1 to TRBJ2-3, with TRBD2 as a possible D gene (6 bases). There are 16 residues in the CDR3. The germline V gene encodes CDR1 SGHRS and CDR2 YFSETQ. Deletions cut 2 bases from V and 3 bases from J, with 16 bases between. Together with reference TRBV5-1 and TRBJ2-3, the CDR3 gives the full variable domain: KAGVTQTPRYLIKTRGQQVTLSCSPISGHRSVSWYQQTPGQGLQFLFEYFSETQRNKGNFPGRFSGRQFSNSRSEMNVSTLELGDSALYLCASSFGAGIWTDTQYFGPGTRLTVL.

The V and J genes are TRBV6-1 and TRBJ2-7, with unresolved D. The CDR3 contains 14 residues. Trimming took 4 bases from V and 4 from J, leaving 14 bases between them. Germline V gene data show CDR1 as MNHNS and CDR2 as SASEGT. The CDR3 region has the DNA TGTGCCAGCAGTGTAAAGAGGCAGCGATACGAGCAGTACTTC. Amino acid sequence: CASSVKRQRYEQYF.

This clone occurred once. V and J are TRBV18 and TRBJ1-5; the match to TRBD1 covers 12 bases. After removal of 1 base from V and 6 bases from J, the junction contained 4 bases not matched to a gene. CDR3 length equals 16 residues. Germline CDR1 KGHSH, CDR2 LQKENI. The CDR3 bases are TGTGCCAGCTCACCACGGGGACAGGGGGCGAGTCAGCCCCAGCATTTT. It translates to CASSPRGQGASQPQHF.

The chain recombines TRBV11-1 with TRBJ2-5; D not resolved. Trimming took off 5 bases at V and 2 bases at J, with 9 bases between the two ends. The CDR3 sequence is 13 residues long. Germline CDR1 is SGHAT and CDR2 is FQDESV (reference sequence). DNA of the CDR3: TGTGCCAGCAGCCTTGTCTTACAAGAGACCCAGTACTTC. Its protein product is CASSLVLQETQYF.

This chain joins TRBV7-9 and TRBJ2-7, with 11 bases aligning to TRBD1. Germline V gene sequence: CDR1 SEHNR, CDR2 FQNEAQ (reference sequence). The CDR3 extends over 17 amino acids. V lost 5 bases to trimming and J lost 0 bases; unmatched junction nucleotides: 9. The CDR3 coding sequence is TGTGCCAGCAGCCTGGGACAGGGGGGGCCGTTCTCCTACGAGCAGTACTTC. As protein: CASSLGQGGPFSYEQYF.

This clone was observed a single time. The J gene is TRBJ2-3, the V gene TRBV28, with 8 bases that match TRBD1. With V trimmed by 2 bases and J by 5 bases, 3 bases remained unmatched. CDR1 and CDR2 (germline): MDHEN, SYDVKM. The CDR3 extends over 14 amino acids. The CDR3 region is CASSLVTGGDTQYF. Written as DNA, the CDR3 is TGTGCCAGCAGTTTAGTTACAGGGGGAGATACGCAGTATTTT.

The chain recombines TRBV7-2 with TRBJ1-5, with D maybe TRBD1 (5 bases). In germline, CDR1 is SGHTA, CDR2 FQGNSA. The CDR3 totals 14 residues. Trimming pared 5 bases from V and 6 bases from J, leaving 14 bases between. The DNA for the CDR3 is TGTGCCAGCAGCCTAAGGGGTGTAGGTCAGCCCCAGCATTTT. Protein product: CASSLRGVGQPQHF.

The rearrangement uses TRBV6-1 and TRBJ1-4; D is unclear. CDR1 and CDR2 (germline): MNHNS, SASEGT. This CDR3 has 12 amino acids. Trimming pared 6 bases from V and 13 bases from J, leaving 15 bases between. DNA for the CDR3: TGTGCCAGCAGAATACCTCGTGGAGCACTGTTTTTT. This sequence encodes CASRIPRGALFF.

This CDR3 reads CASSVRRGPTTYEQYF. CDR3 bases: TGTGCCAGCAGTGTCCGAAGGGGGCCTACGACCTACGAGCAGTACTTC. The V and J genes are TRBV6-1 and TRBJ2-7, with 7 bases aligning to TRBD1. The ends lost 4 bases at V and 2 bases at J; junction bases unmatched: 11. The CDR3 sequence is 16 residues long. In germline, CDR1 is MNHNS, CDR2 SASEGT.